This T cell receptor beta chain was observed in a study of blood T cell repertoires in COVID-19. Overall study: Researchers got acute and convalescent COVID-19 samples from the United States, Italy and Spain. T cells, B-cell-depleted T cells, or PBMCs supplied cDNA or gDNA.

Measured with immunoSEQ multiplex PCR; TCRdb has only the in-frame clones, and not every one. The table shows tens of thousands of clones, with 60% to 75% occurring only once. The germline gives CDR1 SGHTA, CDR2 FQGNSA. The CDR3 has 16 residues. V gave up 0 bases and J gave up 1 base; unmatched junction bases: 4. V and J are TRBV7-2 and TRBJ2-7, with 9 bases identical to TRBD1. Sample: peripheral blood. This TCR was recovered from a woman at least 80 years old with acute or convalescent COVID-19. The CDR3 DNA sequence: TGTGCCAGCAGCTTAGCCAGGGGGACAGGGTCCTACGAGCAGTACTTC. The encoded protein is CASSLARGTGSYEQYF.